This T cell receptor (beta chain) was obtained from a study of blood T cell repertoires in COVID-19. The data were produced by immunoSEQ multiplex PCR, yet TCRdb's version contains in-frame clones alone and is incomplete. The sample includes roughly 110,000 clones, 85% of them seen just once. This clone was observed a handful of times. V lost 5 bases, J lost 1 base, and 10 bases stayed unmatched. This CDR3 is 16 amino acids long. Per germline, CDR1 SEHNR and CDR2 FQNEAQ (reference sequence). The TCR was taken from a human donor in a cohort sampled during active COVID-19. The specimen was peripheral blood. This sequence joins TRBV7-9 and TRBJ2-7; 8 bases map to TRBD2. The CDR3 DNA reads TGTGCCAGCAGCACCCAGGGCGGGGGGCATTCCTACGAGCAGTACTTC. This gives the protein CASSTQGGGHSYEQYF. The entire variable domain, with the rest obtained from reference TRBV7-9 and TRBJ2-7, is as follows: DTGVSQNPRHKITKRGQNVTFRCDPISEHNRLYWYRQTLGQGPEFLTYFQNEAQLEKSRLLSDRFSAERPKGSFSTLEIQRTEQGDSAMYLCASSTQGGGHSYEQYFGPGTRLTVT.